This TCR beta chain was recorded in a study of CD8 T cells in ankylosing spondylitis. The authors made TCR beta libraries by quantitative 5'-RACE with molecular barcodes. TCRdb reprocessed the 5' RACE reads via MiXCR and lists one record per CDR3 protein. This sample has 200,000 to 300,000 distinct CDR3 sequences, with approximately 10% found just once. This clonotype was counted ten times or more. Antigen: not known. Trimming removed 1 base from V and 8 bases from J, with 11 bases in between. The length of the CDR3 is 12 residues. Germline V lookup: CDR1 DFQATT, CDR2 SNEGSKA (reference sequence). General observations from the study: One TCR beta motif, made up of roughly eight highly homologous variants, appeared characteristic of ankylosing spondylitis blood.

The specimen sequenced was blood, either unsorted or a sorted T cell fraction (not recorded which). The clonotype comes from a male donor with ankylosing spondylitis or in good health (not recorded which). The V and J genes are TRBV20-1 and TRBJ1-2, with D unresolved. CDR3 residues: CSARVQAGGYTF. The CDR3 nucleotides read TGCAGTGCTAGAGTGCAGGCTGGGGGCTACACCTTC.